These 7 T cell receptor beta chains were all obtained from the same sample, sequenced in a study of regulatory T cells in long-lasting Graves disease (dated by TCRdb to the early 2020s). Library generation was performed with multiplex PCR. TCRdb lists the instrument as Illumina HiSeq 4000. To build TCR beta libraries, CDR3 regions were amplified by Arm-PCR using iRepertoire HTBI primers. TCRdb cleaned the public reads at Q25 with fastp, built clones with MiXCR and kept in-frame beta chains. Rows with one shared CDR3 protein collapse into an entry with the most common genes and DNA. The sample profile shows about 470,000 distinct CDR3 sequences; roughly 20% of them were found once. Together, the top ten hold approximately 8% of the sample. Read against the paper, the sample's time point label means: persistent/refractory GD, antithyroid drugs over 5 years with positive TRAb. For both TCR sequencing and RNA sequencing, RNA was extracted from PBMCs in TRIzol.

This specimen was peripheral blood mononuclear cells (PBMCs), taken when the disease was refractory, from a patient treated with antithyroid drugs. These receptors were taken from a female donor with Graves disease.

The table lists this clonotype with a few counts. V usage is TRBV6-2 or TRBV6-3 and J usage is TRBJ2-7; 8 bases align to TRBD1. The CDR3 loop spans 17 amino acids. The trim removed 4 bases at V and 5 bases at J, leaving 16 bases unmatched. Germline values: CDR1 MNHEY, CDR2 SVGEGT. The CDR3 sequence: CASSSIAGGAWLHEQYF. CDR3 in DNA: TGTGCCAGCAGTTCGATTGCAGGGGGCGCGTGGCTACACGAGCAGTACTTC.

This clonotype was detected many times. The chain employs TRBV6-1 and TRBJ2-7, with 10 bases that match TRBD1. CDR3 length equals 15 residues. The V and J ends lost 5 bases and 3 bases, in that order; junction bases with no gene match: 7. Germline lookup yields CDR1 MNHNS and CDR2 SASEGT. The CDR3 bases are TGTGCCAGCAGTCGGACCCGGGACAGGGGCTACGAGCAGTACTTC. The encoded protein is CASSRTRDRGYEQYF.

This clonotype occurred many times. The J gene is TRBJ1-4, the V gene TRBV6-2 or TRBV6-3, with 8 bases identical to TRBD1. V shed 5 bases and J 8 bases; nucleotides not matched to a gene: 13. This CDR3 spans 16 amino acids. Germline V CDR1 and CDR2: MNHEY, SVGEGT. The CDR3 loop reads CASSHGQGRTSEKLFF. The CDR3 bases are TGTGCCAGCAGTCACGGACAGGGTCGGACTTCGGAAAAACTGTTTTTT.

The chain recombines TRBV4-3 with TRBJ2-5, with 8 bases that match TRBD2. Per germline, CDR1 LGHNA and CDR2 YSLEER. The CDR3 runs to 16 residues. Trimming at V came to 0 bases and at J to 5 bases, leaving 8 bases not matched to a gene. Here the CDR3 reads CASSQDSSGRVETQYF. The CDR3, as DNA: TGCGCCAGCAGCCAAGATTCGAGCGGGAGAGTCGAGACCCAGTACTTC.

The CDR3 sequence is CASSLGAGSYNSPLHF. The DNA of the CDR3 is TGTGCCAGCAGCTTGGGAGCAGGCTCCTATAATTCACCCCTCCACTTT. The chain links TRBV5-6 to TRBJ1-6, with D hard to call. The V end lost 0 bases, the J end lost 0 bases, and 7 bases lay between the germline ends. Germline V lookup: CDR1 SGHDT, CDR2 YYEEEE. The CDR3 sequence is 16 residues long.

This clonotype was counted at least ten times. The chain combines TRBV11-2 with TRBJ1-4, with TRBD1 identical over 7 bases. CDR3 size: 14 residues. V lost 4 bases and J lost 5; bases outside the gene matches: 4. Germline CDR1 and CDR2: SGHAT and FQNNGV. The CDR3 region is CASSSRDRNEKLFF. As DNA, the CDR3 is TGTGCCAGCAGCTCCCGGGACAGAAATGAAAAACTGTTTTTT.

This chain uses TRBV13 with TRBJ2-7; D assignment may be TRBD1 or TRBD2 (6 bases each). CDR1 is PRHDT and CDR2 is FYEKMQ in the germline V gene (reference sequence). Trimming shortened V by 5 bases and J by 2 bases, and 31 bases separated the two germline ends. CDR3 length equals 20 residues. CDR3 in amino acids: CASSRAPPGLLMGAAYEQYF. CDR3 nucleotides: TGTGCCAGCAGCCGTGCCCCGCCGGGACTTCTGATGGGGGCGGCCTACGAGCAGTACTTC.